Listed below are T cell receptor beta chains from one sample, sequenced in a study of blood T cell repertoires in COVID-19. The protocol was immunoSEQ multiplex PCR, while the TCRdb copy is restricted to in-frame clones and leaves out a portion. The data show 120,000 or so clones, around 80% seen once. Sequenced input: peripheral blood. The receptors were sampled from a woman older than 75 with acute or convalescent COVID-19. The CDR3 runs from the conserved cysteine through the conserved F or W. Each record gives: clone size, CDR3 length, V gene, D gene, J gene, CDR3 protein, CDR3 DNA. A D gene is named only where the DNA matches it firmly. Size values are once, few and many counts, or a class for expanded clones, and some rows have none.

>.|15|TRBV6-5|TRBD1|TRBJ1-6
CASSRQGAYNSPLHF
TGTGCCAGCAGTAGACAGGGTGCCTATAATTCACCCCTCCACTTT
>.|18|TRBV12-1|.|TRBJ2-2
CASSFDPHSGGADGELFF
TGTGCCAGCAGCTTTGACCCTCATAGCGGGGGGGCAGACGGGGAGCTGTTTTTT
>.|16|TRBV9|TRBD2|TRBJ2-3
CASSPWTSGGTDTQYF
TGTGCCAGCAGCCCCTGGACTAGCGGGGGGACAGATACGCAGTATTTT
>.|15|TRBV5-1|.|TRBJ1-3
CASSLWGHSGNTIYF
TGCGCCAGCAGCTTGTGGGGACACTCTGGAAACACCATATATTTT
>.|15|TRBV7-9|.|TRBJ1-6
CASSGGGNYNSPLHF
TGTGCCAGCAGCGGTGGAGGGAACTATAATTCACCCCTCCACTTT
>.|16|TRBV18|.|TRBJ2-3
CASSPNLAMGPDTQYF
TGTGCCAGCTCACCAAATCTAGCGATGGGGCCAGATACGCAGTATTTT
>.|15|TRBV5-4|TRBD2|TRBJ2-5
CASSFRLAGLETQYF
TGTGCCAGCAGCTTTCGACTAGCGGGATTGGAGACCCAGTACTTC
>.|15|TRBV5-8|TRBD1|TRBJ1-2
CASGDGGQGFYGYTF
TGTGCCAGCGGGGACGGGGGACAGGGATTTTATGGCTACACCTTC
>.|14|TRBV2|TRBD2|TRBJ2-3
CATGGLAGTDTQYF
TGTGCCACAGGGGGACTAGCGGGCACAGATACGCAGTATTTT
>.|13|TRBV7-2|.|TRBJ2-5
CASSLGIVETQYF
TGTGCCAGCAGCTTAGGTATCGTAGAGACCCAGTACTTC
>once|16|TRBV18|TRBD2|TRBJ2-3
CASSPPLAGEGDTQYF
TGTGCCAGCTCACCACCCCTAGCGGGGGAGGGAGATACGCAGTATTTT
>.|16|TRBV7-6|.|TRBJ2-5
CASSLRDIRPGETQYF
TGTGCCAGCAGCTTACGGGACATCAGGCCCGGCGAGACCCAGTACTTC
>.|10|TRBV29-1|.|TRBJ2-1
CSVQLREQFF
TGCAGCGTTCAACTACGCGAGCAGTTCTTC
>few|15|TRBV5-1|TRBD2|TRBJ2-5
CASRNSGVGRETQYF
TGCGCCAGCAGAAATAGCGGGGTGGGCCGGGAGACCCAGTACTTC
>few|23|TRBV21-1|.|TRBJ1-5
CASSKADRDETGPRRYSNQPQHF
TGTGCCAGCAGCAAAGCAGACAGAGACGAGACAGGCCCTAGACGCTATAGCAATCAGCCCCAGCATTTT
>once|11|TRBV30|TRBD1|TRBJ1-2
CAWSAGTGRTF
TGTGCCTGGAGTGCGGGGACAGGGCGAACCTTC
>.|14|TRBV7-3|.|TRBJ2-5
CASSLQGGQETQYF
TGTGCCAGCAGCTTACAGGGGGGCCAGGAGACCCAGTACTTC
>.|16|TRBV11-3|.|TRBJ2-2
CASSLGRAGGTGELFF
TGTGCCAGCAGCTTAGGTCGAGCGGGTGGCACCGGGGAGCTGTTTTTT
>.|16|TRBV7-9|TRBD2|TRBJ2-3
CASSFLAGGYTDTQYF
TGTGCCAGCAGCTTTCTAGCGGGGGGGTACACAGATACGCAGTATTTT
>.|18|TRBV28|TRBD1|TRBJ2-3
CASSLTGTGGLGTDTQYF
TGTGCCAGCAGTCTTACCGGGACAGGGGGCTTGGGCACAGATACGCAGTATTTT
>.|18|TRBV7-9|.|TRBJ1-3
CASSPLDGLPGSGNTIYF
TGTGCCAGCAGCCCTTTAGACGGGTTACCGGGCTCTGGAAACACCATATATTTT
>.|20|TRBV10-1|.|TRBJ1-6
CASSDRGIDISRPIIHRVHF
TGCGCCAGCAGTGACCGGGGGATTGACATTTCCCGACCTATAATTCACCGGGTCCACTTT
>.|17|TRBV5-1|TRBD1|TRBJ2-4
CASSPWTGVEAKNIQYF
TGCGCCAGCAGCCCCTGGACAGGAGTAGAAGCCAAAAACATTCAGTACTTC
>.|14|TRBV6-5|.|TRBJ2-7
CASSYSRDMGEQYF
TGTGCCAGCAGTTACTCACGGGACATGGGCGAGCAGTACTTC
>.|15|TRBV30|.|TRBJ1-5
CAWSGGGTFGQPQHF
TGTGCCTGGTCTGGGGGGGGGACATTTGGACAGCCCCAGCATTTT
>.|15|TRBV7-3|TRBD2|TRBJ2-1
CASRNSGGHYNEQFF
TGTGCCAGCAGGAACAGCGGGGGACACTACAATGAGCAGTTCTTC
>.|13|TRBV5-6|.|TRBJ1-2
CASSFGRDYGYTF
TGTGCCAGCAGCTTCGGCAGGGACTATGGCTACACCTTC
>few|14|TRBV6-5|.|TRBJ2-5
CASSRSGLRETQYF
TGTGCCAGCAGTAGATCAGGGTTGAGGGAGACCCAGTACTTC
>.|16|TRBV2|TRBD2|TRBJ2-2
CASSANRGRVSGELFF
TGTGCCAGCAGTGCCAATCGCGGGAGGGTCTCTGGGGAGCTGTTTTTT
>once|12|TRBV7-2|.|TRBJ2-1
CASSLVRNKQFF
TGTGCCAGCAGCTTAGTTCGAAACAAGCAGTTCTTC
>.|17|TRBV4-3|TRBD2|TRBJ2-7
CASSPSAGTSGGYEQYF
TGCGCCAGCAGCCCTTCAGCCGGGACTAGCGGAGGCTACGAGCAGTACTTC
>.|13|TRBV12-3/TRBV12-4|.|TRBJ1-2
CASQLSGGRLNTF
TGTGCCAGCCAGTTATCCGGGGGGCGCCTCAACACCTTC
>.|19|TRBV3-1/TRBV3-2|TRBD1|TRBJ1-1
CASSHKWTGGAWVNTEAFF
TGTGCCAGCAGCCATAAATGGACAGGGGGCGCTTGGGTGAACACTGAAGCTTTCTTT
>.|15|TRBV7-2|TRBD1|TRBJ2-7
CASSLVDRRNYEQYF
TGTGCCAGCAGCTTAGTGGACAGGCGAAACTACGAGCAGTACTTC
>.|11|TRBV7-2|.|TRBJ2-5
CASSILETQYF
TGTGCCAGCAGCATCCTTGAGACCCAGTACTTC
>.|16|TRBV30|TRBD2|TRBJ2-5
CAWSPLAGAGQETQYF
TGTGCCTGGAGTCCTCTAGCGGGGGCCGGCCAAGAGACCCAGTACTTC
>.|17|TRBV18|TRBD2|TRBJ2-1
CASSPPKASGGHNEQFF
TGTGCCAGCTCACCCCCGAAGGCTAGCGGGGGCCACAATGAGCAGTTCTTC
>.|13|TRBV28|.|TRBJ1-1
CASSSTGRTEAFF
TGTGCCAGCAGTTCCACAGGACGCACTGAAGCTTTCTTT
>.|18|TRBV18|TRBD1|TRBJ1-3
CASSRDRDSGISGNTIYF
TGTGCCAGCTCACGAGACCGGGACAGTGGTATCTCTGGAAACACCATATATTTT
>.|13|TRBV11-2|.|TRBJ1-3
CASSLAPVNTIYF
TGTGCCAGCAGCTTAGCCCCAGTAAACACCATATATTTT
>once|12|TRBV6-5|.|TRBJ1-2
CASSPQLEGYTF
TGTGCCAGCAGTCCTCAATTGGAGGGCTACACCTTC
>.|13|TRBV27|.|TRBJ2-7
CAPSSTQSYEQYF
TGTGCCCCCTCATCGACACAGTCCTACGAGCAGTACTTC
>once|13|TRBV9|.|TRBJ2-5
CASSGSLSETQYF
TGTGCCAGCAGCGGGAGTCTCTCCGAGACCCAGTACTTC
>.|13|TRBV12-3/TRBV12-4|TRBD1|TRBJ1-1
CASSFTGETEAFF
TGTGCCAGCAGTTTTACAGGGGAGACTGAAGCTTTCTTT